A selection of T cell receptor beta chains follows, all from one sample in a study of T cell repertoires in cytomegalovirus infection. Their recognized antigens are unknown. TCRdb passed the reads through MiXCR, listing each CDR3 protein once. The table includes 830,000 or so distinct CDR3 sequences, over 25% detected once. The sample in question was cultured CD8+ T cells from PBMCs, obtained from culture after CMV antigen stimulation. Source of these receptors: a human donor in good health (CMV status not recorded). Some clones in this sample may be carry-over from other donors' samples. Each CDR3 is given with its conserved first and last residue.

TRBJ2-5	TRBV2	CASIGRQETQYF
TRBJ1-2	TRBV12-3/TRBV12-4	CASSLGPNSYGYTF
TRBJ2-1	TRBV6-2/TRBV6-3	CASSFRQAVYNEQFF
TRBJ2-2	TRBV11-2	CASIPRGNTGELFF
TRBJ2-3	TRBV10-3	CAISESETGGLTDTQYF
TRBJ2-5	TRBV2	CASSNFGGQETQYF
TRBJ1-6	TRBV4-2	CASSVPGTGGSPLHF
TRBJ1-2	TRBV15	CATGQDYGYTF
TRBJ1-5	TRBV12-3/TRBV12-4	CASSPGLYGGNQPQHF
TRBJ1-3	TRBV7-9	CASSLAQRHRSGNTIYF
TRBJ2-5	TRBV12-3/TRBV12-4	CASSLAWGGETQYF
TRBJ1-6	TRBV28	CASSWGENSPLHF
TRBJ1-5	TRBV23-1	CASSQMPNFNNQPQHF
TRBJ2-4	TRBV12-3/TRBV12-4	CASGRGGSNIQYF
TRBJ2-7	TRBV19	CASSMGQATYEQYF
TRBJ2-2	TRBV28	CASSFIRGGRVTGELFF
TRBJ2-7	TRBV27	CASSSSYPRYLQYF
TRBJ2-2	TRBV12-5	CASGFALDRGSNGELFF
TRBJ2-7	TRBV7-6	CASSFNPGQGDEQYF
TRBJ1-1	TRBV7-2	CASSRDRAGTEAFF
TRBJ1-1	TRBV6-6	CASMQQGGHTEAFF
TRBJ2-7	TRBV11-3	CASILGPASNSYEQYF
TRBJ1-1	TRBV7-8	CASSRRGPGAMNTEAFF
TRBJ2-3	TRBV9	CASSRDYSSTDTQYF
TRBJ2-1	TRBV14	CASSQGASTGDEQFF
TRBJ1-2	TRBV9	CANRQGTYGYTF
TRBJ2-2	TRBV6-6	CASSYTGPNTGELFF
TRBJ1-2	TRBV5-4	CASRGAGYTF
TRBJ1-3	TRBV28	CASSPSLSPIYF
TRBJ1-3	TRBV5-6	CASSRRQWSLDTIYF
TRBJ2-4	TRBV28	CASSLTVKKNIQYF
TRBJ2-1	TRBV27	CAARTLGGYNEQFF
TRBJ2-1	TRBV14	CASSQVAPSYNEQFF
TRBJ2-3	TRBV6-6	CASSYSIGGANTDTQYF
TRBJ1-2	TRBV10-3	CAISGGADYGYTF
TRBJ2-1	TRBV7-9	CASSSPQRGSYNEQFF
TRBJ1-2	TRBV12-3/TRBV12-4	CATWDRQNYGYTF
TRBJ1-2	TRBV6-5	CASRQAYGYTF
TRBJ2-3	TRBV6-6	CASSSLPPGMDTQYF
TRBJ1-1	TRBV12-3/TRBV12-4	CASSLARRPNTEAFF
TRBJ2-1	TRBV6-6	CASTFFSSSYNEQFF
TRBJ1-1	TRBV7-6	CASRGGGGAVTEAFF
TRBJ2-1	TRBV10-3	CAIRKLDNEQFF
TRBJ2-3	TRBV6-1	CATARDRGVDTQYF
TRBJ2-5	TRBV12-3/TRBV12-4	CASSVGALAVGETQYF
TRBJ1-5	TRBV6-5	CASSYDRGRHQPQHF